Presented here are 14 T cell receptor beta chains from one specimen sequenced in a study of blood T cell repertoires in COVID-19. Sequencing used immunoSEQ multiplex PCR; TCRdb keeps in-frame clones, though not all of them. The sample has roughly 99,000 clones; 70% to 90% are singletons. Sequenced sample: peripheral blood. The receptors here all came from a man between 45 and 60 years old with COVID-19, enrolled during active disease.

This chain links TRBV6-5 with TRBJ2-6; 7 bases are shared with TRBD1. The CDR3 has 13 residues. The germline CDR1 and CDR2 sequences are MNHEY and SVGAGI. The J segment lost 3 bases and the V segment lost 11 bases, leaving 4 bases of the junction unmatched. The CDR3 region is CAAQGVGANVLTF. The CDR3 coding sequence is TGTGCCGCCCAGGGGGTTGGGGCCAACGTCCTGACTTTC.

This chain connects TRBV30 to TRBJ1-5; no definite D call. Germline V gives CDR1 GTSNPN, CDR2 SVGIG (reference sequence). The CDR3 runs to 13 residues. V lost 5 bases to trimming and J lost 0 bases, with 8 bases between them. CDR3: CAWGRDSNQPQHF. The CDR3 DNA reads TGTGCCTGGGGACGGGATAGCAATCAGCCCCAGCATTTT.

This clone was seen just once. This sequence joins TRBV3-1 (or the pseudogene TRBV3-2) and TRBJ2-2; TRBD1 matches at 8 bases. From germline, CDR1 is LGHDT and CDR2 YNNKEL (reference sequence). This CDR3 is built from 15 residues. J gave up 6 bases and V 3 bases, and 6 bases lay outside the gene matches. The CDR3 coding sequence is TGTGCCAGCAGCCATAGACAGGGGTTCGCCGGGGAGCTGTTTTTT. This codes for CASSHRQGFAGELFF.

This chain uses TRBV2 with TRBJ1-2; D perhaps matches TRBD1 (6 bases). The CDR3 is made up of 14 amino acids. Trimming removed 6 bases at V and 9 bases at J, with 20 bases between. Per germline, CDR1 SNHLY and CDR2 FYNNEI. In DNA form, the CDR3 reads TGTGCCAGCAGATCGGACAGTGATCGGACGAGCTACACCTTC. Its protein product is CASRSDSDRTSYTF.

The chain has TRBV2 and TRBJ1-2, with D possibly being TRBD1 (5 bases). This CDR3 spans 14 amino acids. The ends were cut back, 3 bases at V and 6 bases at J, with 14 bases in the middle. Germline CDR1 reads SNHLY; CDR2 reads FYNNEI. The CDR3 region has the DNA TGTGCCAGCAGTGACTCCGGGGGAATAGATGGCTACACCTTC. Residues: CASSDSGGIDGYTF.

The rearrangement uses TRBV11-2 and TRBJ1-5, with D possibly TRBD1 on 6 matching bases. Trimming took 4 bases from V and 2 from J, leaving 9 bases between them. CDR1 is SGHAT and CDR2 is FQNNGV in the germline V gene. The CDR3 length is 14 residues. As DNA, the CDR3 is TGTGCCAGCAGCTGGTCAGGGGGCAATCAGCCCCAGCATTTT. This translates into CASSWSGGNQPQHF.

The V call is TRBV27, the J call TRBJ2-1, with 9 bases fitting TRBD2. V dropped 7 bases and J dropped 2; count of bases not matched to a gene: 9. From germline, CDR1 is MNHEY and CDR2 SMNVEV (reference sequence). The CDR3 has 16 amino acids. CDR3 loop: CASTLFPSGAYNEQFF. CDR3 coding DNA: TGTGCCAGCACCTTATTCCCTAGCGGGGCCTACAATGAGCAGTTCTTC.

This chain uses TRBV6-5 with TRBJ1-2, with D possibly being TRBD1 (6 bases). This CDR3 is built from 13 residues. Looked up from germline, CDR1 is MNHEY and CDR2 is SVGAGI. Deletions cut 5 bases from V and 4 bases from J, with 11 bases between. In DNA, the CDR3 is TGTGCCAGCAGTCGACAGGATCCCTATGGCTACACCTTC. This codes for CASSRQDPYGYTF.

The chain employs TRBV14 and TRBJ1-2, with a weak D call TRBD1 (6 bases). The V gene lost 5 bases and the J gene lost 2 bases, with 9 bases spanning the gap. Germline V gene sequence: CDR1 SGHDN, CDR2 FVKESK. The CDR3 runs to 13 residues. DNA for the CDR3: TGTGCCAGCAGCGCAGGGGACAACTATGGCTACACCTTC. Translating it yields CASSAGDNYGYTF.

This chain links TRBV9 with TRBJ2-1; 16 bases match TRBD2. The length of the CDR3 is 16 residues. The junction had 9 bases not matched to a gene; V was cut back by 5 bases and J by 10 bases. Germline CDR1 SGDLS, CDR2 YYNGEE. The CDR3 sequence is CASSPGLAGGPLEQFF. The CDR3 nucleotides are TGTGCCAGCAGTCCGGGACTAGCGGGGGGGCCCTTGGAGCAGTTCTTC.

The chain carries TRBV15 and TRBJ2-3; 12 positions agree with TRBD2. J gave up 4 bases and V 3 bases, and 5 bases lay outside the gene matches. This CDR3 contains 16 residues. Germline V CDR1 and CDR2: LNHNV, YYDKDF (reference sequence). CDR3 bases: TGTGCCACCAGCAGCCCGACTAGCGGGGGCCCAGATACGCAGTATTTT. This sequence encodes CATSSPTSGGPDTQYF.

This chain joins TRBV7-2 and TRBJ2-5; TRBD1 agrees at 7 bases. V lost 1 base, J lost 1 base, and 3 bases stayed unmatched. There are 15 residues in the CDR3. Germline loops: CDR1 SGHTA, CDR2 FQGNSA. The CDR3 DNA reads as TGTGCCAGCAGCTTAGACCCAGGGGGCCAAGAGACCCAGTACTTC. Amino acid sequence: CASSLDPGGQETQYF.

V gene TRBV10-2 combines with J gene TRBJ1-2; D might be TRBD1 (5 bases). This CDR3 has 14 amino acids. Germline V gene sequence: CDR1 WSHSY, CDR2 SAAADI. V was clipped by 3 bases and J by 0 bases, with 8 bases between them. In DNA form, the CDR3 reads TGCGCCAGCAGTGAAGACAGCTCTAACTATGGCTACACCTTC. Protein product: CASSEDSSNYGYTF.

The rearrangement joins TRBV3-1 (or the pseudogene TRBV3-2) to TRBJ2-5, with TRBD2 identical over 8 bases. CDR3 length equals 15 residues. V shed 4 bases and J 2 bases; nucleotides not matched to a gene: 6. The germline gives CDR1 LGHDT, CDR2 YNNKEL (reference sequence). The CDR3 bases are TGTGCCAGCAGCCCCGGACTAGCCCCACAAGAGACCCAGTACTTC. It specifies CASSPGLAPQETQYF.